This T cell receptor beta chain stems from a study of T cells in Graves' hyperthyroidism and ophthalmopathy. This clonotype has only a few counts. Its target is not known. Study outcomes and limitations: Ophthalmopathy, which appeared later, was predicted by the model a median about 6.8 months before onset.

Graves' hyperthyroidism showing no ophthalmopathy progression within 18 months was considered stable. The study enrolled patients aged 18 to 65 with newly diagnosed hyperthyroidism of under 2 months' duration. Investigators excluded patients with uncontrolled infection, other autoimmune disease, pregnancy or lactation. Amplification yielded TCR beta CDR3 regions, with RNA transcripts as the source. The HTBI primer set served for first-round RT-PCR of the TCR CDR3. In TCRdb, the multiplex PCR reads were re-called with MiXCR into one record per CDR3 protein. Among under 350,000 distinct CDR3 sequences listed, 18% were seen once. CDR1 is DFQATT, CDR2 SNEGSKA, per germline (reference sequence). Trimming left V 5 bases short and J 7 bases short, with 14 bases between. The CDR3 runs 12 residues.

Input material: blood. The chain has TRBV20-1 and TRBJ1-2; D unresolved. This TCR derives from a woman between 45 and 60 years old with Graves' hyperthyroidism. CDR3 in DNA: TGCAGTGCTTACGGACGGTACTCTGGCTACACCTTC. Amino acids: CSAYGRYSGYTF.